This T cell receptor (beta chain) was sequenced in a study of Graves' ophthalmopathy and Graves' hyperthyroidism. General study results and limits: Blood also harbored most expanded thyroid clonotypes above 0.001 frequency.

Amplified TCR beta CDR3 regions were obtained using RNA transcripts as template. First-round RT-PCR relied on HTBI primers, and a second-round multiplex PCR came next. TCRdb re-analysed the multiplex PCR reads in MiXCR, keeping a single row per CDR3 protein. Found here are 57,000 or so distinct CDR3 sequences, 45% to 55% of them singletons; the top ten hold roughly 4.3%. Note on this clonotype: Antigen specificity is unknown.

The germline gives CDR1 SNHLY, CDR2 FYNNEI. CDR3 size: 15 residues. V lost 6 bases to trimming and J lost 5 bases, with 20 bases between them. The V call is TRBV2, the J call TRBJ2-7, with D possibly being TRBD2 (6 bases). The sequenced sample was peripheral blood. The origin of this receptor is an adult woman with Graves' ophthalmopathy. This chain's CDR3 is CASRGEEGGGDEQYF. The CDR3 DNA reads as TGTGCCAGCAGAGGAGAGGAGGGAGGCGGGGACGAGCAGTACTTC.